These 19 T cell receptor beta chains were sequenced from one sample in a study of T cell responses to AZD1222 COVID-19 vaccine (dated by TCRdb to 2020 to 2023). The time point tag for this specimen amounts to: about 28 days (+/-7) after the second vaccine dose. Libraries were prepared through the immunoSEQ multiplex PCR assay. In TCRdb, the immuneACCESS table is reduced to in-frame sequences with V and J assigned. These tables do not hold every clone; where another copy was compared, an unresolved V gene accounts for under half, and the others remain unexplained. The sample records approximately 170,000 clones, 85% to 95% of which are singletons. The ten largest clones represent roughly 4.6% of the sample. Specimen: peripheral blood, collected 28 days after the second AZD1222 dose. These receptors were collected from an adult who received the AZD1222 COVID-19 vaccine.

This chain joins TRBV11-2 and TRBJ2-1; 8 nucleotides match TRBD2. With V trimmed by 5 bases and J by 0 bases, 9 bases remained unmatched. Germline V gene sequence: CDR1 SGHAT, CDR2 FQNNGV. The CDR3 length is 17 residues. The CDR3 DNA reads as TGTGCCAGCAGCCCGATCCCCAGCGGGAGCTCCTACAATGAGCAGTTCTTC. Translated, it gives CASSPIPSGSSYNEQFF. Supplemented by reference TRBV11-2 and TRBJ2-1, the full variable domain reads EAGVAQSPRYKIIEKRQSVAFWCNPISGHATLYWYQQILGQGPKLLIQFQNNGVVDDSQLPKDRFSAERLKGVDSTLKIQPAKLEDSAVYLCASSPIPSGSSYNEQFFGPGTRLTVL.

The chain combines TRBV2 with TRBJ2-1, with a weak D call TRBD2 (6 bases). Looked up from germline, CDR1 is SNHLY and CDR2 is FYNNEI. This CDR3 is built from 12 residues. Trimming stripped 7 bases from V and 7 bases from J, with 11 bases between. CDR3 loop: CASNGAGNEQFF. Here the CDR3 DNA reads TGTGCCAGCAATGGGGCGGGGAATGAGCAGTTCTTC. The variable domain in full, completed from reference TRBV2 and TRBJ2-1, reads EPEVTQTPSHQVTQMGQEVILRCVPISNHLYFYWYRQILGQKVEFLVSFYNNEISEKSEIFDDQFSVERPDGSNFTLKIRSTKLEDSAMYFCASNGAGNEQFFGPGTRLTVL.

The V call is TRBV28, the J call TRBJ1-2; 11 bases match TRBD1. CDR3 length: 15 residues. J was trimmed by 4 bases and V by 5 bases; bases with no gene match: 6. Looked up from germline, CDR1 is MDHEN and CDR2 is SYDVKM. The CDR3 here is CASSPGQGVAYGYTF. The CDR3 nucleotides are TGTGCCAGCAGTCCGGGACAGGGGGTTGCCTATGGCTACACCTTC.

This rearrangement joins TRBV18 to TRBJ1-6; TRBD1 is a possible D gene (6 bases). V was clipped by 5 bases and J by 11 bases, with 13 bases between them. This CDR3 has 13 amino acids. Germline V gives CDR1 KGHSH, CDR2 LQKENI. The CDR3 nucleotides are TGTGCCAGCTCAACGGACAGAAGTGCACCCCTCCACTTT. This gives the protein CASSTDRSAPLHF. Full variable domain (missing parts from reference TRBV18 and TRBJ1-6): NAGVMQNPRHLVRRRGQEARLRCSPMKGHSHVYWYRQLPEEGLKFMVYLQKENIIDESGMPKERFSAEFPKEGPSILRIQQVVRGDSAAYFCASSTDRSAPLHFGNGTRLTVT.

This chain joins TRBV25-1 and TRBJ1-3, with TRBD1 matching 10 bases. This CDR3 is 15 amino acids long. Losses at the gene ends were 6 bases for V and 0 bases for J; bases not matched to a gene: 2. In germline, CDR1 is MGHDK, CDR2 SYGVNS. CDR3 sequence reads: CASRGDRGSGNTIYF. DNA of the CDR3: TGTGCCAGCAGGGGGGACAGGGGCTCTGGAAACACCATATATTTT.

The chain employs TRBV9 and TRBJ1-3; TRBD1 matches at 7 bases. CDR3 size: 15 residues. Losses at the gene ends were 3 bases for V and 4 bases for J; bases not matched to a gene: 7. Germline V CDR1 and CDR2: SGDLS, YYNGEE. CDR3: CASSDDRVYGNTIYF. The CDR3 bases are TGTGCCAGCAGCGATGACAGGGTATACGGAAACACCATATATTTT.

V usage is TRBV3-1 (or the pseudogene TRBV3-2) and J usage is TRBJ2-1; D is uncertain. Germline CDR1 reads LGHDT; CDR2 reads YNNKEL (reference sequence). The CDR3 spans 13 residues. Trimming stripped 2 bases from V and 12 bases from J, with 14 bases between. The CDR3 loop is CASSQSEVARQFF. CDR3 sequence (DNA): TGTGCCAGCAGCCAATCCGAGGTCGCACGGCAGTTCTTC.

This clone was observed a single time. This sequence joins TRBV24-1 and TRBJ2-3; D might be TRBD2 (6 bases). Germline assignment: CDR1 KGHDR and CDR2 SFDVKD. Trimming left V 8 bases short and J 6 bases short, with 26 bases between. The CDR3 length is 17 residues. CDR3 nucleotide sequence: TGTGCCACCACCTTACGCGGGGCAGGTGAAAACTTGGATACGCAGTATTTT. This gives the protein CATTLRGAGENLDTQYF.

The genes are TRBV5-4 and TRBJ2-1, with TRBD2 as a possible D gene (5 bases). Trimming took 0 bases from V and 6 from J, leaving 13 bases between them. Germline V gene sequence: CDR1 SGHNT, CDR2 YYREEE (reference sequence). The CDR3 contains 15 residues. The CDR3 region has the DNA TGTGCCAGCAGCTTGGACGCGGGTCCCCTCAATGAGCAGTTCTTC. It yields the protein CASSLDAGPLNEQFF.

The V and J genes are TRBV7-6 and TRBJ1-4; 8 positions agree with TRBD1. The length of the CDR3 is 16 residues. Germline V lookup: CDR1 SGHVS, CDR2 FNYEAQ. Trimming at V came to 5 bases and at J to 0 bases, leaving 5 bases not matched to a gene. CDR3 in amino acids: CASSLTGGSTNEKLFF. The CDR3 DNA reads TGTGCCAGCAGCCTCACAGGGGGATCAACTAATGAAAAACTGTTTTTT.

The J gene is TRBJ2-7, the V gene TRBV7-9; D is perhaps TRBD2 (6 bases). Trimming cost V 6 bases and J 4 bases, with 13 bases left between them. Germline values: CDR1 SEHNR, CDR2 FQNEAQ (reference sequence). This CDR3 region has 13 residues. The CDR3 here is CASSQTSFYEQYF. Here the CDR3 DNA reads TGTGCCAGCAGTCAGACTAGTTTTTACGAGCAGTACTTC.

The chain employs TRBV4-2 and TRBJ1-4, with D maybe TRBD1 (6 bases). The V gene lost 0 bases and the J gene lost 8 bases, with 16 bases spanning the gap. The CDR3 contains 16 residues. Germline CDR1 and CDR2: LGHNA and YNFKEQ. For the CDR3, the DNA is TGTGCCAGCAGCCAAGATCGGGGGGCCACGGGCGAAAAACTGTTTTTT. Amino acids: CASSQDRGATGEKLFF.

The chain has TRBV2 and TRBJ2-5, with 7 positions matching TRBD1. The CDR3 length is 16 residues. V was clipped by 6 bases and J by 5 bases; unmatched bases: 15. Germline V gives CDR1 SNHLY, CDR2 FYNNEI. The CDR3 bases are TGTGCCAGCAGCCCTACCATTACAGGGGTTAGTGAGACCCAGTACTTC. As protein: CASSPTITGVSETQYF.

J is TRBJ2-2 and V is TRBV11-2; D ambiguous. The ends were cut back, 5 bases at V and 6 bases at J, with 13 bases in the middle. This CDR3 comprises 14 residues. Looked up from germline, CDR1 is SGHAT and CDR2 is FQNNGV. The CDR3 sequence: CASSPYMPAGELFF. In nucleotides, the CDR3 is TGTGCCAGCAGCCCGTACATGCCTGCCGGGGAGCTGTTTTTT.

This chain links TRBV4-1 with TRBJ2-2; 7 positions agree with TRBD1. The CDR3 totals 18 residues. The J segment lost 1 base and the V segment lost 5 bases, leaving 13 bases of the junction unmatched. Germline V gives CDR1 MGHRA, CDR2 YSYEKL. DNA of the CDR3: TGCGCCAGCAGCTATACGATCGGACAGGAGTTGAACACCGGGGAGCTGTTTTTT. Translation gives CASSYTIGQELNTGELFF.

The chain has TRBV5-4 and TRBJ2-7; 12 nucleotides agree with TRBD1. Per germline, CDR1 SGHNT and CDR2 YYREEE (reference sequence). The CDR3 sequence is 15 residues long. V was pared by 4 bases and J by 5 bases, with 7 bases of the junction left unmatched. CDR3 region: CASSNRDRGLDEQYF. The CDR3 coding sequence is TGTGCCAGCAGCAACCGGGACAGGGGGCTCGACGAGCAGTACTTC.

The J gene is TRBJ1-3, the V gene TRBV28, with a possible D match to TRBD1 (5 bases). Looked up from germline, CDR1 is MDHEN and CDR2 is SYDVKM. The V gene lost 5 bases and the J gene lost 0 bases, with 11 bases spanning the gap. This CDR3 is 15 amino acids long. Here the CDR3 reads CASSVGLDSGNTIYF. CDR3 bases: TGTGCCAGCAGTGTGGGACTGGACTCTGGAAACACCATATATTTT.

The V call is TRBV11-3, the J call TRBJ2-7, with D possibly matching TRBD1 (5 bases). The V and J ends lost 5 bases and 0 bases respectively, with 11 bases between them. Germline V CDR1 and CDR2: SGHNT, YENEEA. The CDR3 extends over 14 amino acids. The CDR3 sequence: CASSKAGSSYEQYF. The DNA for the CDR3 is TGTGCCAGCAGCAAAGCAGGGTCCTCCTACGAGCAGTACTTC.

The J gene is TRBJ2-1, the V gene TRBV5-1; D possibly corresponds to TRBD2 (6 bases). Germline lookup yields CDR1 SGHRS and CDR2 YFSETQ. Trimming shortened V by 4 bases and J by 0 bases, and 23 bases separated the two germline ends. This CDR3 is 19 amino acids long. This CDR3 reads CASSPGGHRSRSSYNEQFF. CDR3 DNA: TGCGCCAGCAGCCCAGGAGGGCACAGGTCCCGAAGCTCCTACAATGAGCAGTTCTTC.